This T cell receptor beta chain was observed in a study of siplizumab effects on memory and regulatory T cells. Sequencing used immunoSEQ multiplex PCR; TCRdb keeps in-frame clones, though not all of them. Of some 62,000 clones listed, roughly 85% are singletons. This CDR3 has 13 amino acids. CDR1 is SGHRS, CDR2 YFSETQ, per germline. Between the trimmed V and J ends, which lost 4 bases and 2 bases, there was a span of 9 bases. The receptor's source is a human donor in good health. The chain recombines TRBV5-1 with TRBJ1-1; D unclear. Material: memory CD4+ T cells sorted from blood. CDR3 DNA sequence: TGCGCCAGCAGCCCGAGCACAAACACTGAAGCTTTCTTT. Its protein product is CASSPSTNTEAFF. The whole variable domain, filled in from reference TRBV5-1 and TRBJ1-1, reads KAGVTQTPRYLIKTRGQQVTLSCSPISGHRSVSWYQQTPGQGLQFLFEYFSETQRNKGNFPGRFSGRQFSNSRSEMNVSTLELGDSALYLCASSPSTNTEAFFGQGTRLTVV.